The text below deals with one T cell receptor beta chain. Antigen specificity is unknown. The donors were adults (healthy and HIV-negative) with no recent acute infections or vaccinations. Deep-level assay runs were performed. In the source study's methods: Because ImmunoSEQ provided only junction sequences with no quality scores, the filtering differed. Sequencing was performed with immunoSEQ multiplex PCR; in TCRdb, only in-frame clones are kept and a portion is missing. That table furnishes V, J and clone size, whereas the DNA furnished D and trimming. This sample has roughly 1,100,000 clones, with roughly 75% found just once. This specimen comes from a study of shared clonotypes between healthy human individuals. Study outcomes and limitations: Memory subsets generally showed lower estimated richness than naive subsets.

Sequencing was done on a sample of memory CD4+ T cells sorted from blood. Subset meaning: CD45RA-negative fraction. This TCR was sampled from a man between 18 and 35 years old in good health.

CDR3 in DNA: TGTGCCAGCACCGGGACAGCGAACACCGGGGAGCTGTTTTTT. This encodes CASTGTANTGELFF. The chain carries TRBV2 and TRBJ2-2; 7 nucleotides line up with TRBD1. V gave up 7 bases and J gave up 0 bases; unmatched junction bases: 2. Germline CDR1 is SNHLY and CDR2 is FYNNEI. This CDR3 contains 14 residues.